These 8 T cell receptor beta chains came from one sample sequenced in a study of identical twins. Each CDR3 protein is one row after TCRdb ran MiXCR on the 5' RACE reads. Here the sample spans under 300,000 distinct CDR3 sequences, 11% to 15% being singletons. The material sequenced was memory (CD45RO+) T cells sorted from blood. The receptors originated from a young woman in good health.

A note on this clonotype: Because the CDR3's place on the DNA is in doubt, the DNA is left out and the CDR3 is given as listed by TCRdb. The J gene is TRBJ2-2, the V gene TRBV19; whether TRBD1, the table's D call, matches the DNA was not checked. From germline, CDR1 is LNHDA and CDR2 SQIVND (reference sequence). The CDR3 is 15 amino acids long, termini counted. The CDR3 loop is CASTSGGSGVGELFF.

The genes are TRBV11-3 and TRBJ1-1; 7 positions match TRBD1. V lost 6 bases to trimming and J lost 11 bases; unmatched junction nucleotides: 6. CDR3 length: 11 residues. Germline CDR1 and CDR2: SGHNT and YENEEA. This CDR3 is CASSIGTDAFF. The CDR3 bases are TGTGCCAGCAGTATCGGGACAGACGCTTTCTTT.

This clonotype came up many times. The CDR3 sequence: CATSEGSGNEQFF. The CDR3 bases are TGTGCCACCAGTGAGGGGAGCGGCAATGAGCAGTTCTTC. V gene TRBV24-1 combines with J gene TRBJ2-1; D perhaps matches TRBD2 (5 bases). The CDR3 consists of 13 residues. In germline, CDR1 is KGHDR, CDR2 SFDVKD. Trimming took off 4 bases at V and 6 bases at J, with 9 bases between the two ends.

The rearrangement joins TRBV20-1 to TRBJ2-3; D assignment may be TRBD1 or TRBD2 (7 bases each). Germline V CDR1 and CDR2: DFQATT, SNEGSKA (reference sequence). The V and J ends lost 5 bases and 1 base respectively, with 22 bases between them. This CDR3 comprises 17 residues. The CDR3 region is CSAGGRGGSSGTDTQYF. The CDR3 bases are TGCAGTGCTGGGGGCAGGGGGGGATCTAGCGGCACAGATACGCAGTATTTT.

V gene TRBV7-2 combines with J gene TRBJ1-1; D remains unclear. The CDR3 has 12 residues. Between the trimmed V and J ends, which lost 5 bases and 3 bases, there was a span of 7 bases. Germline assignment: CDR1 SGHTA and CDR2 FQGNSA. The CDR3 DNA reads TGTGCCAGCAGCGACGGGTACACTGAAGCTTTCTTT. Its translation is CASSDGYTEAFF.

In this sample, this clonotype turned up a few times. The chain links TRBV7-8 to TRBJ1-6; tentatively, D is TRBD1 (6 bases). Germline loops: CDR1 SGHVS, CDR2 FQNEAQ. The CDR3 is made up of 16 amino acids. The V end lost 0 bases, the J end lost 10 bases, and 16 bases lay between the germline ends. CDR3 in amino acids: CASSLATRGLQSPLHF. The CDR3 coding sequence is TGTGCCAGCAGCTTAGCGACCAGGGGACTACAATCACCCCTCCACTTT.

The table lists this clonotype with a few counts. The chain uses TRBV19 and TRBJ2-7; the D call may be TRBD1 or TRBD2 (5 bases each). The CDR3 contains 14 residues. Trimming took off 6 bases at V and 3 bases at J, with 15 bases between the two ends. Germline assignment: CDR1 LNHDA and CDR2 SQIVND (reference sequence). CDR3 bases: TGTGCCAGTAGCCCGGGGCTAGCCAGCTACGAGCAGTACTTC. Translation: CASSPGLASYEQYF.

This clonotype was seen only a few times. The J gene is TRBJ1-1, the V gene TRBV7-9; D not certain. CDR1 SEHNR and CDR2 FQNEAQ come from the germline V gene (reference sequence). There are 15 residues in the CDR3. V was pared by 4 bases and J by 1 base, with 13 bases between. The CDR3 loop is CASSYPNTWNTEAFF. The CDR3 nucleotides are TGTGCCAGCAGCTACCCAAACACCTGGAACACTGAAGCTTTCTTT.